This T cell receptor (beta chain) was identified during a study of T cells in Graves' hyperthyroidism and ophthalmopathy. J lost 5 bases, V lost 7 bases, and 7 bases had no gene match. The CDR3 runs to 16 residues. Germline CDR1 and CDR2: SNHLY and FYNNEI. The source material, RNA transcripts, was used to amplify TCR beta CDR3 regions. HTBI primers drove first-round RT-PCR of the TCR CDR3. TCRdb itself ran the multiplex PCR reads through MiXCR, one entry per CDR3 protein. The sample includes about half a million distinct CDR3 sequences, roughly a sixth of them seen just once. A remark on this clonotype: Its antigen is unknown.

Study-wide results and limits: Blood shared most expanded thyroid clonotypes above 0.001. Ophthalmopathy onset followed model prediction by a median approximately 7 months.

Sequenced sample: blood. The clonotype was recovered from a woman between 25 and 40 years old with Graves' ophthalmopathy. The chain employs TRBV2 and TRBJ1-6; 11 bases are a match to TRBD1. CDR3 in amino acids: CASIRTGGANNSPLHF. Here the CDR3 DNA reads TGTGCCAGCATCCGGACAGGGGGCGCGAATAATTCACCCCTCCACTTT.